This T cell receptor (beta chain) was documented in a study of blood T cell repertoires in COVID-19. Study-level information: COVID-19 samples collected from the United States, Italy and Spain covered acute and convalescent phases. The cDNA or gDNA used as material had been derived from T cells, B-cell-depleted T cells, or PBMCs.

Study processing details: Estimates of nucleated cell counts were drawn from the amplification of reference gene primers. The data were produced by immunoSEQ multiplex PCR, yet TCRdb's version contains in-frame clones alone and is incomplete. That table gives V, J and clone size, and the DNA gave D and trimming. The sample lists around 150,000 clones, 88% occurring once. Cohort 3 recovery required two negative PCRs, clearance, or symptom resolution. CDR1 is SGHVS and CDR2 is FNYEAQ in the germline V gene. The length of the CDR3 is 15 residues. V dropped 2 bases and J dropped 4; count of bases not matched to a gene: 6.

This sequence originates from a woman aged 45-60 years who had recovered from COVID-19. The genes are TRBV7-6 and TRBJ2-3; 7 bases line up with TRBD2. Sequencing used PBMCs or T cells enriched from blood (not recorded which). The CDR3 is CASSLSGAVSDTQYF. The CDR3 DNA sequence: TGTGCCAGCAGCTTAAGCGGGGCGGTCTCAGATACGCAGTATTTT. The full variable domain, completed using reference TRBV7-6 and TRBJ2-3, is GAGVSQSPRYKVTKRGQDVALRCDPISGHVSLYWYRQALGQGPEFLTYFNYEAQQDKSGLPNDRFSAERPEGSISTLTIQRTEQRDSAMYRCASSLSGAVSDTQYFGPGTRLTVL.